This T cell receptor beta chain was identified in a study of CD8+ T cells in alopecia areata. As for the study in general: Treated patients were given 5 to 10 mg oral tofacitinib twice daily.

As to this clone: The antigen is not known.

The study, taken as a whole, reports: Treatment with tofacitinib significantly lowered scalp clonality and reduced expanded CD8+ clones among the top 100.

Germline CDR1 reads MNHEY; CDR2 reads SVGAGI. This CDR3 region has 14 residues. J lost 9 bases, V lost 5 bases, and 11 bases had no gene match. Treatment given: oral pan-JAK inhibitor, 5-10 mg twice daily. cDNA prepared by RNA extraction and subsequent reverse transcription served as the template for sequencing. Produced via immunoSEQ multiplex PCR; TCRdb's table is partial and in-frame only. Of 150,000 to 200,000 clones in the sample, roughly 61% were seen once. The chain combines TRBV6-5 with TRBJ2-7; 9 bases agree with TRBD1. Sequences were derived from CD8+ T cells sorted from blood, sampled at week 24, from a patient treated with tofacitinib. The receptor was isolated from a human donor with alopecia areata. CDR3 loop: CASSEGGTGSRQYF. In DNA, the CDR3 is TGTGCCAGCAGTGAAGGGGGGACAGGGAGTAGGCAGTACTTC.